The 31 T cell receptor beta chains below all came from one sample that was sequenced in a study of cytomegalovirus exposure and HLA in healthy donors. This PCR relied on a set of 60 Vbeta primers and 13 Jbeta primers. Profiling relied on immunoSEQ multiplex PCR, and the TCRdb table lists in-frame clones only, not all of them. This table holds about 150,000 clones, roughly 79% found once. The sequencing input was PBMCs. Receptors originate from a woman between 25 and 40 years old in good health and CMV-seronegative.

V usage is TRBV6-4 and J usage is TRBJ2-3, with 13 bases aligning to TRBD2. This CDR3 region has 16 residues. Trimming cost V 4 bases and J 5 bases; bases outside gene matches: 6. From germline, CDR1 is MRHNA and CDR2 SNTAGT. The CDR3 DNA reads as TGTGCCAGCAGTGCGACTAGCGGGGGGAAAGGAGATACGCAGTATTTT. It translates to CASSATSGGKGDTQYF.

The J gene is TRBJ1-5, the V gene TRBV28; D gene ambiguous. CDR3 length equals 18 residues. The V gene's germline CDR1 is MDHEN and CDR2 SYDVKM. Trimming stripped 3 bases from V and 2 bases from J, with 20 bases between. CDR3: CASSLRSEWRSRNQPQHF. CDR3 bases: TGTGCCAGCAGTTTGAGGTCAGAATGGCGATCCCGCAATCAGCCCCAGCATTTT.

In DNA form, the CDR3 reads TGTGCCAGCAGTGAATGGGGGCAAAACATTCAGTACTTC. This encodes CASSEWGQNIQYF. The chain couples TRBV6-5 to TRBJ2-4, with a tentative D call TRBD1 (6 bases). Deletions cut 5 bases from V and 5 bases from J, with 10 bases between. In germline, CDR1 is MNHEY, CDR2 SVGAGI. The CDR3 sequence is 13 residues long.

The chain couples TRBV2 to TRBJ1-6; D is unresolved. The V end lost 3 bases, the J end lost 7 bases, and 7 bases lay between the germline ends. CDR3 size: 13 residues. From germline, CDR1 is SNHLY and CDR2 FYNNEI. DNA for the CDR3: TGTGCCAGCAGTGACAGCGGGAATTCACCCCTCCACTTT. It specifies CASSDSGNSPLHF.

The table lists this clone with a few counts. J is TRBJ1-5 and V is TRBV29-1; 9 nucleotides agree with TRBD1. This CDR3 region has 13 residues. After removal of 6 bases from V and 6 bases from J, the junction contained 6 bases not matched to a gene. CDR1 and CDR2 (germline): SQVTM, ANQGSEA. CDR3 region: CSVNRGQGQPQHF. In DNA, the CDR3 is TGCAGCGTAAACAGGGGGCAGGGTCAGCCCCAGCATTTT.

This chain connects TRBV9 to TRBJ1-2; 11 nucleotides align to TRBD1. The junction had 4 bases not matched to a gene; V was cut back by 2 bases and J by 7 bases. CDR1 SGDLS and CDR2 YYNGEE come from the germline V gene. The CDR3 is 14 amino acids. CDR3 DNA: TGTGCCAGCAGCGTTGGGGGACAGGGGGTTGGCTACACCTTC. Protein product: CASSVGGQGVGYTF.

There are a few counts of this clone. Additional DNA sequences in this sample encode the identical CDR3. This chain uses TRBV2 with TRBJ2-7; D perhaps matches TRBD2 (7 bases). The CDR3 covers 12 residues. In germline, CDR1 is SNHLY, CDR2 FYNNEI. The CDR3 coding sequence is TGTGCAGCCAGGGAGGGGGCCTACGAGCAGTACTTC. Amino acid sequence: CAAREGAYEQYF.

This chain uses TRBV7-6 with TRBJ2-5; D possibly corresponds to TRBD1 (6 bases). The CDR3 is 14 amino acids. Trimming shortened V by 5 bases and J by 2 bases, and 12 bases separated the two germline ends. Germline assignment: CDR1 SGHVS and CDR2 FNYEAQ. Written as DNA, the CDR3 is TGTGCCAGCAGCCGAGGGGGTCCTCAAGAGACCCAGTACTTC. This encodes CASSRGGPQETQYF.

CDR3 nucleotides: TGTGCCAGCAGCTCCCTCGGGGGGGCTGCAGATACGCAGTATTTT. It encodes CASSSLGGAADTQYF. The V and J genes are TRBV11-2 and TRBJ2-3; 8 bases line up with TRBD2. V was pared by 4 bases and J by 4 bases, with 7 bases of the junction left unmatched. The V gene's germline CDR1 is SGHAT and CDR2 FQNNGV. The CDR3 is made up of 15 amino acids.

The gene calls are TRBV18 and TRBJ2-5, with D uncertain. The V end was cut by 0 bases, the J end by 3 bases, with 8 bases between. The germline V gene has CDR1 KGHSH and CDR2 LQKENI. The CDR3 is made up of 14 amino acids. The DNA for the CDR3 is TGTGCCAGCTCACCACCGTGGCTGGAAGAGACCCAGTACTTC. It yields the protein CASSPPWLEETQYF.

This chain links TRBV30 with TRBJ1-1, with D maybe TRBD1 (5 bases). Trimming removed 5 bases at V and 1 base at J, with 8 bases between. From germline, CDR1 is GTSNPN and CDR2 SVGIG (reference sequence). This CDR3 spans 12 amino acids. The CDR3 DNA follows: TGTGCCTGGGGCACAGGGAACACTGAAGCTTTCTTT. Translated: CAWGTGNTEAFF.

The V and J genes are TRBV7-8 and TRBJ1-6; D is unclear. The CDR3 length is 16 residues. The germline V and J ends were trimmed by 1 base and 7 bases, with 14 bases remaining between them. CDR1 and CDR2 (germline): SGHVS, FQNEAQ. The CDR3 sequence: CASSLGPTSSNSPLHF. CDR3 bases: TGTGCCAGCAGCTTAGGCCCGACTTCTTCGAATTCACCCCTCCACTTT.

The rearrangement links TRBV7-2 to TRBJ1-4; tentatively, D is TRBD1 (6 bases). CDR1 and CDR2 from the germline V gene are SGHTA and FQGNSA. V was clipped by 4 bases and J by 2 bases, with 14 bases between them. The CDR3 contains 16 residues. The CDR3 bases are TGTGCCAGCAGCTCGAGGGGGAGGGTTACTAATGAAAAACTGTTTTTT. Protein: CASSSRGRVTNEKLFF.

The chain combines TRBV7-8 with TRBJ2-1, with a possible D match to TRBD1 (6 bases). V lost 5 bases and J lost 0, with 14 bases in between. CDR3 length equals 16 residues. CDR1 is SGHVS and CDR2 is FQNEAQ in the germline V gene. The CDR3 DNA sequence: TGTGCCAGCAGCCCGGGACAAACGAGCTCCTACAATGAGCAGTTCTTC. It codes for CASSPGQTSSYNEQFF. Looking up the rest from reference TRBV7-8 and TRBJ2-1 gives the full variable domain: GAGVSQSPRYKVAKRGQDVALRCDPISGHVSLFWYQQALGQGPEFLTYFQNEAQLDKSGLPSDRFFAERPEGSVSTLKIQRTQQEDSAVYLCASSPGQTSSYNEQFFGPGTRLTVL.

This clone was found a few times. The chain couples TRBV29-1 to TRBJ2-2; 8 positions agree with TRBD2. V was clipped by 5 bases and J by 0 bases; unmatched bases: 5. Germline lookup yields CDR1 SQVTM and CDR2 ANQGSEA. The CDR3 covers 15 residues. The CDR3 reads CSVTPGLANTGELFF. CDR3 nucleotides: TGCAGCGTTACCCCGGGACTAGCGAACACCGGGGAGCTGTTTTTT.

J is TRBJ1-4 and V is TRBV5-4, with 12 positions matching TRBD1. The CDR3 sequence is 16 residues long. The germline V gene encodes CDR1 SGHNT and CDR2 YYREEE (reference sequence). Unmatched junction bases numbered 6, after V lost 3 bases and J lost 6 bases. CDR3 protein: CASSSGQGARDEKLFF. CDR3 DNA sequence: TGTGCCAGCAGCTCGGGACAGGGGGCGAGGGATGAAAAACTGTTTTTT.

CDR3 loop: CASSLTWQKSYEQYF. In nucleotides, the CDR3 is TGTGCCAGCAGCTTAACGTGGCAGAAATCCTACGAGCAGTACTTC. The chain combines TRBV7-2 with TRBJ2-7; no reliable D call. Germline loops: CDR1 SGHTA, CDR2 FQGNSA. V lost 2 bases to trimming and J lost 1 base, with 12 bases between them. The CDR3 has 15 residues.

This chain links TRBV29-1 with TRBJ2-7, with a weak D call TRBD2 (6 bases). Germline lookup yields CDR1 SQVTM and CDR2 ANQGSEA. The CDR3 sequence is 13 residues long. The germline V and J ends were trimmed by 5 bases and 3 bases, with 14 bases remaining between them. The CDR3 sequence: CSVRGLASYEQYF. DNA for the CDR3: TGCAGCGTTCGAGGGCTAGCGAGCTACGAGCAGTACTTC.

The CDR3 DNA follows: TGTGCCAGCAGCACAAGAGGAGCGGGGGGCACAGATACGCAGTATTTT. Residues: CASSTRGAGGTDTQYF. This chain connects TRBV11-2 to TRBJ2-3; TRBD2 agrees at 8 bases. Trimming took 5 bases from V and 1 from J; bases not matched to a gene: 8. CDR1 and CDR2 from the germline V gene are SGHAT and FQNNGV. The CDR3 loop spans 16 amino acids.

The CDR3 region is CASSTGTSSNYGYTF. CDR3 coding DNA: TGTGCCAGCAGTACCGGGACATCATCGAACTATGGCTACACCTTC. The chain recombines TRBV28 with TRBJ1-2; a weak D match, TRBD1 (6 bases). CDR3 length: 15 amino acids. Germline V gene lookup returns CDR1 MDHEN and CDR2 SYDVKM. Trimming removed 5 bases from V and 2 bases from J, with 15 bases in between.

As to this clone: Other nucleotide sequences from this sample produce the same CDR3. The chain employs TRBV5-1 and TRBJ1-2; maybe TRBD1 (6 bases). Looked up from germline, CDR1 is SGHRS and CDR2 is YFSETQ. The length of the CDR3 is 13 residues. Trimming shortened V by 4 bases and J by 3 bases, and 10 bases separated the two germline ends. The CDR3 DNA follows: TGCGCCAGCAGCCCGGGACAAGACTATGGCTACACCTTC. Translated, it gives CASSPGQDYGYTF.

The chain combines TRBV19 with TRBJ2-1; 7 bases fit TRBD1. V lost 5 bases, J lost 8 bases, and 12 bases stayed unmatched. This CDR3 contains 15 residues. CDR1 and CDR2 (germline): LNHDA, SQIVND (reference sequence). The CDR3 nucleotides are TGTGCCAGTAGTCCAACCCGGACAGGATTCGATGAGCAGTTCTTC. Its translation: CASSPTRTGFDEQFF. Drawing the rest from reference TRBV19 and TRBJ2-1, the complete variable domain is DGGITQSPKYLFRKEGQNVTLSCEQNLNHDAMYWYRQDPGQGLRLIYYSQIVNDFQKGDIAEGYSVSREKKESFPLTVTSAQKNPTAFYLCASSPTRTGFDEQFFGPGTRLTVL.

The sample holds one count of this clone. The rearrangement links TRBV9 to TRBJ2-3, with 10 positions matching TRBD2. The germline V gene has CDR1 SGDLS and CDR2 YYNGEE. The V and J ends lost 3 bases and 0 bases, in that order; junction bases with no gene match: 10. The CDR3 totals 18 residues. The CDR3 DNA reads TGTGCCAGCAGCGGGGCTAGCGGGGGACCAAAAAGCACAGATACGCAGTATTTT. Its protein is CASSGASGGPKSTDTQYF. The whole variable domain, filled in from reference TRBV9 and TRBJ2-3, reads DSGVTQTPKHLITATGQRVTLRCSPRSGDLSVYWYQQSLDQGLQFLIQYYNGEERAKGNILERFSAQQFPDLHSELNLSSLELGDSALYFCASSGASGGPKSTDTQYFGPGTRLTVL.

The chain joins TRBV5-6 to TRBJ1-3, with D maybe TRBD1 (5 bases). The CDR3 covers 17 residues. The germline gives CDR1 SGHDT, CDR2 YYEEEE. V shed 2 bases and J shed 0 bases, with 15 bases lying between them. The CDR3 DNA reads TGTGCCAGCAGCTTAGATAGGCGGCAGGGCTCTGGAAACACCATATATTTT. It encodes CASSLDRRQGSGNTIYF.

The chain is built from TRBV30 and TRBJ2-7, with D perhaps TRBD2 (6 bases). The ends were cut back, 4 bases at V and 4 bases at J, with 20 bases in the middle. Germline V lookup: CDR1 GTSNPN, CDR2 SVGIG (reference sequence). CDR3 size: 15 residues. This chain's CDR3 is CAWTKLGTGGYEQYF. Written as DNA, the CDR3 is TGTGCCTGGACTAAACTCGGGACCGGGGGATACGAGCAGTACTTC.

This chain connects TRBV5-5 to TRBJ1-2, with D perhaps TRBD1 (6 bases). The V end lost 1 base, the J end lost 8 bases, and 12 bases lay between the germline ends. Germline V CDR1 and CDR2: SGHKS, YYEKEE (reference sequence). The length of the CDR3 is 13 residues. The CDR3 bases are TGTGCCAGCAGCTTGAAGGGGGTATGGGGCTACACCTTC. Protein sequence: CASSLKGVWGYTF.

The rearrangement uses TRBV28 and TRBJ1-2; D might be TRBD1 (6 bases). The CDR3 has 16 amino acids. Per the germline V gene, CDR1 is MDHEN and CDR2 is SYDVKM. The V end was cut by 4 bases, the J end by 8 bases, with 23 bases between. CDR3 region: CASSYYAPRGGDGYTF. Written as DNA, the CDR3 is TGTGCCAGCAGTTATTACGCCCCTCGGGGGGGCGACGGCTACACCTTC.

The rearrangement joins TRBV19 to TRBJ1-5; possibly TRBD1 for D (5 bases). The germline CDR1 and CDR2 sequences are LNHDA and SQIVND (reference sequence). V dropped 1 base and J dropped 4 bases, with 8 bases sitting between them. CDR3 length: 14 amino acids. CDR3 protein: CASSIAGGNQPQHF. The CDR3, as DNA: TGTGCCAGTAGTATAGCGGGGGGTAATCAGCCCCAGCATTTT.

There are a few counts of this clone. The chain uses TRBV30 and TRBJ2-3; tentatively, D is TRBD2 (7 bases). The CDR3 covers 15 residues. In germline, CDR1 is GTSNPN, CDR2 SVGIG (reference sequence). The V end lost 2 bases, the J end lost 4 bases, and 16 bases lay between the germline ends. CDR3 loop: CAWSFGGAYPDTQYF. The CDR3 bases are TGTGCCTGGAGTTTTGGGGGGGCGTATCCAGATACGCAGTATTTT.

The chain has TRBV18 and TRBJ1-2, with 7 bases aligning to TRBD1. Germline CDR1 reads KGHSH; CDR2 reads LQKENI. The CDR3 extends over 14 amino acids. The ends lost 6 bases at V and 3 bases at J; junction bases unmatched: 7. CDR3 loop: CASSDRATDYGYTF. As DNA, the CDR3 is TGTGCCAGCTCCGACAGGGCTACTGACTATGGCTACACCTTC.

The chain links TRBV9 to TRBJ1-5; D call uncertain. This CDR3 has 15 amino acids. Germline CDR1 and CDR2: SGDLS and YYNGEE. With 0 bases removed from V and 0 bases from J, the gap between germline ends came to 7 bases. The CDR3 reads CASSVDPHSNQPQHF. Here the CDR3 DNA reads TGTGCCAGCAGCGTAGATCCCCATAGCAATCAGCCCCAGCATTTT.